This entry concerns a single TCR beta chain. Its antigen is not known. The data were taken from a study of OX40 agonist ivuxolimab in advanced cancers. Whole-study results and caveats: Specificity for antigen went undetermined in the expanded peripheral T cells. The CD4+ and CD8+ T cells in the blood had expanded clonally by week 6 at 0.1 to 3.0 mg/kg.

CDR1 is SGHAT, CDR2 FQNNGV, per germline. With 3 bases clipped from V and 0 bases from J, the junction kept 1 base outside the gene matches. This CDR3 contains 14 residues. Clones were read by immunoSEQ multiplex PCR, and TCRdb kept only the in-frame ones, dropping some. This table has more than 80,000 clones, approximately 90% appearing once. People who had autoimmune disease history or systemic immunosuppression were excluded. The sequenced sample was CD4+ or CD8+ T cells sorted from blood, obtained in a trial of the OX40 agonist ivuxolimab. This sequence originates from an adult with an advanced solid tumor such as melanoma, head and neck, liver or kidney cancer. V and J are TRBV11-2 and TRBJ1-1, with 7 nucleotides matching TRBD1. The chain's CDR3 is CASSLTGLNTEAFF. The CDR3 DNA reads as TGTGCCAGCAGCTTGACAGGGTTGAACACTGAAGCTTTCTTT.